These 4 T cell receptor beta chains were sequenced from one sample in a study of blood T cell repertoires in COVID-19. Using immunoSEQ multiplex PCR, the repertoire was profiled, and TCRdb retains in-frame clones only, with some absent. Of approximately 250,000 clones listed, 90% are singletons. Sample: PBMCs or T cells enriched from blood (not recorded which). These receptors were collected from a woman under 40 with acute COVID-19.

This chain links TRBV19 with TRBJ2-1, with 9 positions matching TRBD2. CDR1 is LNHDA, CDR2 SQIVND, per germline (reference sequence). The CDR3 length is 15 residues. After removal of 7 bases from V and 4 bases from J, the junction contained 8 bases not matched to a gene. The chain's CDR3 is CASKELAGEYNEQFF. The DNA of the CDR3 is TGTGCCAGTAAGGAACTAGCGGGCGAATACAATGAGCAGTTCTTC.

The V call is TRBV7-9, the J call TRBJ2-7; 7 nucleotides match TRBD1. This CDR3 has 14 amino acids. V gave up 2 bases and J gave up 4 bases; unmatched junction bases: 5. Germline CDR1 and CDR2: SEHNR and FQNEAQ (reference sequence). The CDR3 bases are TGTGCCAGCAGCTTAACCGACAGGGTTTACGAGCAGTACTTC. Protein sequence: CASSLTDRVYEQYF.

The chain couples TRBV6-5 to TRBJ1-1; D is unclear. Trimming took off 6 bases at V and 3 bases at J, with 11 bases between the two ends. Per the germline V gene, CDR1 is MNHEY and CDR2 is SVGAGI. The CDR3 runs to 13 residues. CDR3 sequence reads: CASSTTLDTEAFF. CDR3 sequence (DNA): TGTGCCAGCAGCACTACTTTAGACACTGAAGCTTTCTTT.

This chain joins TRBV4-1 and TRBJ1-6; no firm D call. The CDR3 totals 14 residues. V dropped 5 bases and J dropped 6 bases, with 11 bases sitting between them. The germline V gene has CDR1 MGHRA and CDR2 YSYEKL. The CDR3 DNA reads TGCGCCAGCAGCGATCCGGGAGCTAATTCACCCCTCCACTTT. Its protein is CASSDPGANSPLHF.